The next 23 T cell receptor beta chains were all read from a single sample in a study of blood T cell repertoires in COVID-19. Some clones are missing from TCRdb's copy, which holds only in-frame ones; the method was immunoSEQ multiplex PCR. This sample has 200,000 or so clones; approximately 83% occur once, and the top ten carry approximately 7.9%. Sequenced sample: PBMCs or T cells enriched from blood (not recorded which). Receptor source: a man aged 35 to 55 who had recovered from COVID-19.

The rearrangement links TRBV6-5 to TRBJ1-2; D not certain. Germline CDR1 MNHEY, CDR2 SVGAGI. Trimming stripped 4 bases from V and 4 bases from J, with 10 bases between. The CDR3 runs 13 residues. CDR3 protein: CASSSLLAYGYTF. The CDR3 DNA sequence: TGTGCCAGCAGTTCGCTATTAGCCTATGGCTACACCTTC.

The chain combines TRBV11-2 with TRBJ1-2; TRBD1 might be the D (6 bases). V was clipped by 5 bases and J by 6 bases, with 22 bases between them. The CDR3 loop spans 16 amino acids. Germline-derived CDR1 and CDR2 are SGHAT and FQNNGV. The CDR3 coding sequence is TGTGCCAGCAGCCCCAGCGGCAGGGGATATGAGGATGGCTACACCTTC. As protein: CASSPSGRGYEDGYTF.

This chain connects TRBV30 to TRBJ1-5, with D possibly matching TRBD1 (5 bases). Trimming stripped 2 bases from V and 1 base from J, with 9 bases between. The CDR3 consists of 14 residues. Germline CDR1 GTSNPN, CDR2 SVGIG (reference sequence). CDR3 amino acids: CAWSRQGSNQPQHF. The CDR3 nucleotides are TGTGCCTGGAGTAGGCAGGGAAGCAATCAGCCCCAGCATTTT.

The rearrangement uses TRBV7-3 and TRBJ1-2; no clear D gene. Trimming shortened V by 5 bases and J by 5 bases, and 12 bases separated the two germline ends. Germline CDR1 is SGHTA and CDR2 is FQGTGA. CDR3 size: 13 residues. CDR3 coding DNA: TGTGCCAGCAGCCCGGGGAGGTTATATGGCTACACCTTC. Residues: CASSPGRLYGYTF. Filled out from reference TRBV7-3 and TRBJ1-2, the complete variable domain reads GAGVSQTPSNKVTEKGKYVELRCDPISGHTALYWYRQSLGQGPEFLIYFQGTGAADDSGLPNDRFFAVRPEGSVSTLKIQRTERGDSAVYLCASSPGRLYGYTFGSGTRLTVV.

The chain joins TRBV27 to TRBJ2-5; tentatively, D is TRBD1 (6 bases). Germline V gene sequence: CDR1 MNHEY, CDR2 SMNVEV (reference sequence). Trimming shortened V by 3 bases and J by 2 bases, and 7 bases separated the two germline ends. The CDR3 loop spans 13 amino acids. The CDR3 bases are TGTGCCAGCAGTTTTCAGGGGCAAGAGACCCAGTACTTC. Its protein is CASSFQGQETQYF.

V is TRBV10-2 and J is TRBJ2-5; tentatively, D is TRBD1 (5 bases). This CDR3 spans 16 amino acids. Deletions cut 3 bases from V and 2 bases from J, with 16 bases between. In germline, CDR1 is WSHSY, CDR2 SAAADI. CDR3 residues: CASSEVNRLLQETQYF. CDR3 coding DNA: TGCGCCAGCAGTGAAGTTAACAGGCTGTTACAAGAGACCCAGTACTTC.

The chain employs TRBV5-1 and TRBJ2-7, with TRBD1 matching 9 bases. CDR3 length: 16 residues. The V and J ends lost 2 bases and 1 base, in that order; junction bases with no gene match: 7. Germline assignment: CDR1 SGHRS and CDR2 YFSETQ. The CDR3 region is CASSFLTGTGSYEQYF. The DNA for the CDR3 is TGCGCCAGCAGCTTCCTGACCGGGACAGGGTCCTACGAGCAGTACTTC.

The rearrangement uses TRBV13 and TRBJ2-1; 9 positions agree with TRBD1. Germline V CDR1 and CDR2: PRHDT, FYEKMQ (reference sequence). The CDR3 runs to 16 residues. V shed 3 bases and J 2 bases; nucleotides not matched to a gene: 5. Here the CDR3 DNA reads TGTGCCAGCAGCTTCAGCCGGGACAGGGCCTACAATGAGCAGTTCTTC. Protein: CASSFSRDRAYNEQFF.

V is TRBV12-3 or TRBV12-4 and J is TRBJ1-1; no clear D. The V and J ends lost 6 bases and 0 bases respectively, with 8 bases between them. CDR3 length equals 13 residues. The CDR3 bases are TGTGCCAGCAGCCTACAGCTGAACACTGAAGCTTTCTTT. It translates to CASSLQLNTEAFF.

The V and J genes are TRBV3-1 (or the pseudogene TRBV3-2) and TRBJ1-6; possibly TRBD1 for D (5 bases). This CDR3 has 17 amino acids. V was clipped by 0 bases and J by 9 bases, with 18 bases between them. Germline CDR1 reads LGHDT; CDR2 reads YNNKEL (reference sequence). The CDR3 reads CASSQDSGLKGRSPLHF. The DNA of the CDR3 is TGTGCCAGCAGCCAAGATAGCGGACTCAAGGGGCGTTCACCCCTCCACTTT.

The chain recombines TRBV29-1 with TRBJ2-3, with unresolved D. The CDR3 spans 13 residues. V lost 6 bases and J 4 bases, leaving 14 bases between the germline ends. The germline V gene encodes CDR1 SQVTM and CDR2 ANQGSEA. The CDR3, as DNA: TGCAGCGTCTCCCAGAACCCCGCAGATACGCAGTATTTT. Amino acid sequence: CSVSQNPADTQYF.

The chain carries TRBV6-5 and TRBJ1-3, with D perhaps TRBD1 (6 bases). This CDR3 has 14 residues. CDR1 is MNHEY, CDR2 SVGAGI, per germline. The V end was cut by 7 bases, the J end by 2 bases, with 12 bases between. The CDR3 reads CASINRVTGNTIYF. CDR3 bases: TGTGCCAGCATAAACAGGGTTACTGGAAACACCATATATTTT.

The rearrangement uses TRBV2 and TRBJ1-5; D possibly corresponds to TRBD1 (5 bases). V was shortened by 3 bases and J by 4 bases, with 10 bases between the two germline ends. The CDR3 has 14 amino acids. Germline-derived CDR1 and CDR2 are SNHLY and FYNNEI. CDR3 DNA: TGTGCCAGCAGTGACAGGGTTGGAAATCAGCCCCAGCATTTT. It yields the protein CASSDRVGNQPQHF.

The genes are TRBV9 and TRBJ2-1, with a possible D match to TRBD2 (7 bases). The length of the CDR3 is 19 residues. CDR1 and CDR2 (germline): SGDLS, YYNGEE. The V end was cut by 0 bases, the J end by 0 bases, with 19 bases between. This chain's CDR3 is CASSVANGGPRSSYNEQFF. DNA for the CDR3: TGTGCCAGCAGCGTAGCTAACGGGGGGCCCCGGAGCTCCTACAATGAGCAGTTCTTC.

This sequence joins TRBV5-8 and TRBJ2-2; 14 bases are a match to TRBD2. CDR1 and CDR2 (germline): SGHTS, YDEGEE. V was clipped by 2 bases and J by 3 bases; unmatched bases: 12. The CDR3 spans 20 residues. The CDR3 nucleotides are TGTGCCAGCAGCTTCCGGGGACTAGCGGGGGAGGACAAGCACACCGGGGAGCTGTTTTTT. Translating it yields CASSFRGLAGEDKHTGELFF.

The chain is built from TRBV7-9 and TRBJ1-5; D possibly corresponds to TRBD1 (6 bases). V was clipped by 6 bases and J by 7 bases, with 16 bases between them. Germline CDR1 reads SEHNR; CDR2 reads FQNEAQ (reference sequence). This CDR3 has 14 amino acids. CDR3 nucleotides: TGTGCCAGCAGTTCAACAGGGTTTACGCAGCCCCAGCATTTT. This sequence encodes CASSSTGFTQPQHF.

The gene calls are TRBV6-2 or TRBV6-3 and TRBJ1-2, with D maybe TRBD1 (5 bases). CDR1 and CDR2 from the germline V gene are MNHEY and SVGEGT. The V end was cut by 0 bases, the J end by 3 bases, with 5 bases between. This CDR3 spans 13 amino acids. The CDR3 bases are TGTGCCAGCAGTTACTCGACAGACTATGGCTACACCTTC. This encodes CASSYSTDYGYTF.

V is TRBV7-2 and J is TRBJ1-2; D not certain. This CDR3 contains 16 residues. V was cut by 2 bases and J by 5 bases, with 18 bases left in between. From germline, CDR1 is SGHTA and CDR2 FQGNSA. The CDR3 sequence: CASSLNGLPDFYGYTF. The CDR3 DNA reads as TGTGCCAGCAGCTTAAATGGGCTCCCAGATTTTTATGGCTACACCTTC.

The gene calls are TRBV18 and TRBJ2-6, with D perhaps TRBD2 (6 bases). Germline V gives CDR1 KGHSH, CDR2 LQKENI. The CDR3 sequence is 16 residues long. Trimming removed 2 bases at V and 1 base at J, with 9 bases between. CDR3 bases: TGTGCCAGCTCACCAACGGGACTTTCTGGGGCCAACGTCCTGACTTTC. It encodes CASSPTGLSGANVLTF.

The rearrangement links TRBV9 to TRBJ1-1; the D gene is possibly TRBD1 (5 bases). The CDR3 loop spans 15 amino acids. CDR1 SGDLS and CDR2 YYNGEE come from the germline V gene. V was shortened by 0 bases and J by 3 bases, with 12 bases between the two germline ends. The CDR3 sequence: CASSVGPGVDTEAFF. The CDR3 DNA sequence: TGTGCCAGCAGCGTAGGGCCGGGGGTGGACACTGAAGCTTTCTTT.

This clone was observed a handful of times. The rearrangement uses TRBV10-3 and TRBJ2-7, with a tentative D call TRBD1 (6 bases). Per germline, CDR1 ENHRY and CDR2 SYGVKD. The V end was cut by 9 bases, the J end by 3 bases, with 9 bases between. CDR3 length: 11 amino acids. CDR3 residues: CAIKQGYEQYF. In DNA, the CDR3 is TGTGCCATAAAACAGGGCTACGAGCAGTACTTC.

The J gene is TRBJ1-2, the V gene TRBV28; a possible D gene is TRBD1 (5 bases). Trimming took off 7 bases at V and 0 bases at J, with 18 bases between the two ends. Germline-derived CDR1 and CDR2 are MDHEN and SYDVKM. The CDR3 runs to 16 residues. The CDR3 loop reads CASITSGSSTNYGYTF. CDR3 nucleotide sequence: TGTGCCAGCATCACTTCAGGGTCCTCCACTAACTATGGCTACACCTTC.

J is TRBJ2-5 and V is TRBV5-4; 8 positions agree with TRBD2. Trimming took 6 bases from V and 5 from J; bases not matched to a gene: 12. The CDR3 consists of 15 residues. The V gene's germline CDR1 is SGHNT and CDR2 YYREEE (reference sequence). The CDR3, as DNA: TGTGCCAGCACCCCCTTCCGGGGGGGCCGGGAGACCCAGTACTTC. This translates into CASTPFRGGRETQYF. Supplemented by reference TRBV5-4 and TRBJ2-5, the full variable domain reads ETGVTQSPTHLIKTRGQQVTLRCSSQSGHNTVSWYQQALGQGPQFIFQYYREEENGRGNFPPRFSGLQFPNYSSELNVNALELDDSALYLCASTPFRGGRETQYFGPGTRLLVL.